A selection of T cell receptor beta chains follows, all from one sample in a study of shared clonotypes between healthy human individuals. Profiling relied on immunoSEQ multiplex PCR, and the TCRdb table lists in-frame clones only, not all of them. Counted here are about 1 million clones, approximately 70% occurring once; the ten biggest clones make up around 1.5%. Specimen: memory CD4+ T cells sorted from blood. The receptor set was obtained from a man between 18 and 29 years old in good health. Each CDR3 is given with its conserved first and last residue. D genes are given only for firm matches. The listing skips clone size in some rows; elsewhere it reads once, few, many or a size class.

V,D,size,J,DNA,CDR3
TRBV6-5,NA,NA,TRBJ1-1,TGTGCCAGCAGCCCGGGGATTATGAACACTGAAGCTTTCTTT,CASSPGIMNTEAFF
TRBV5-5,NA,NA,TRBJ2-3,TGTGCCAGCAGCTTGGCGGGAAGGGGCACAGATACGCAGTATTTT,CASSLAGRGTDTQYF
TRBV27,NA,NA,TRBJ1-4,TGTGCCAGCAGTTTGGTGAGAGATGAAAAACTGTTTTTT,CASSLVRDEKLFF
TRBV6-1,NA,NA,TRBJ1-3,TGTGCCAGCAGTGAGGTACAGGCGAGCTCTGGAAACACCATATATTTT,CASSEVQASSGNTIYF
TRBV7-9,NA,few,TRBJ2-7,TGTGCCAGCAGCCCACTTTCAGGGCGCTCCTACGAGCAGTACTTC,CASSPLSGRSYEQYF
TRBV6-1,NA,NA,TRBJ2-7,TGTGCCAGCAGTGAAGCGGGGATCGGGCTCACCTACGAGCAGTACTTC,CASSEAGIGLTYEQYF
TRBV28,NA,NA,TRBJ1-2,TGTGCCAGCAGTTTGTACGCAAACTATGGCTACACCTTC,CASSLYANYGYTF
TRBV2,TRBD1,NA,TRBJ2-1,TGTGCCAGCAGATTCCCGCTGACAGGGACACATGAGCAGTTCTTC,CASRFPLTGTHEQFF
TRBV19,NA,NA,TRBJ1-2,TGTGCCAGTAACTCACACCAAAACTATGGCTACACCTTC,CASNSHQNYGYTF
TRBV6-1,TRBD1,NA,TRBJ1-5,TGTGCCAGCCTACAGGGGGAAAGGGGAAATCAGCCCCAGCATTTT,CASLQGERGNQPQHF
TRBV7-2,NA,NA,TRBJ1-3,TGTGCCAGCAGCTTACGCGGGGGTAGGAACACCATATATTTT,CASSLRGGRNTIYF
TRBV19,NA,NA,TRBJ2-7,TGTGCCAGTAGTATAGGCCAGGGGTACTACGAGCAGTACTTC,CASSIGQGYYEQYF
TRBV10-2,NA,NA,TRBJ1-2,TGCGCCAGCAGTGTATCTACCGACCTATACGGCTACACCTTC,CASSVSTDLYGYTF
TRBV2,NA,NA,TRBJ1-1,TGTGCCAGCACCCTAGCCGGGACGGATGTGAGCACTGAAGCTTTCTTT,CASTLAGTDVSTEAFF
TRBV6-5,NA,NA,TRBJ2-7,TGTGCCAGCAGTTACTCCGGCAGAGGGGGCTACGAGCAGTACTTC,CASSYSGRGGYEQYF
TRBV10-2,NA,NA,TRBJ1-4,TGCGCCAGCAGTGAGTCGGGGTCAACTAATGAAAAACTGTTTTTT,CASSESGSTNEKLFF
TRBV9,TRBD1,few,TRBJ2-1,TGTGCCAGCAGCGCGCAACTGGACAGGGTTGGTAATGAGCAGTTCTTC,CASSAQLDRVGNEQFF
TRBV28,TRBD1,NA,TRBJ1-3,TGTGCCAGCAACCCCACAGGGGGCGGAAACACCATATATTTT,CASNPTGGGNTIYF
TRBV30,NA,few,TRBJ1-4,TGTGCCTGGGATAGGGGGACTAATGAAAAACTGTTTTTT,CAWDRGTNEKLFF
TRBV2,NA,NA,TRBJ2-3,TGTGCCAGCAGTAGCGTGGGCACAGATACGCAGTATTTT,CASSSVGTDTQYF
TRBV5-1,NA,NA,TRBJ1-1,TGCGCCAGCAGCCCATCACAGGGACTGAACACTGAAGCTTTCTTT,CASSPSQGLNTEAFF
TRBV19,NA,NA,TRBJ2-7,TGTGCCAGATTATACCCGGGTGCTAGCTCCTACGAGCAGTACTTC,CARLYPGASSYEQYF
TRBV18,TRBD2,NA,TRBJ2-1,TGTGCCAGCTCATCACCGGGACTAGCGGATTACAATGAGCAGTTCTTC,CASSSPGLADYNEQFF
TRBV30,TRBD1,NA,TRBJ1-2,TGTGCCTGGAGTGGGGGACAGGGGGCGGTTAACTATGGCTACACCTTC,CAWSGGQGAVNYGYTF
TRBV29-1,NA,NA,TRBJ1-2,TGCAGCGTTCAGTCCTCTACTAACTATGGCTACACCTTC,CSVQSSTNYGYTF
TRBV30,NA,NA,TRBJ2-5,TGTGCCTGGAGTCCCAATGTGGAGACCCAGTACTTC,CAWSPNVETQYF
TRBV7-7,NA,NA,TRBJ2-3,TGTGCTAGCAGCCCGGGCACAGATACGCAGTATTTT,CASSPGTDTQYF
TRBV6-6,TRBD2,NA,TRBJ2-1,TGTGCCACGCTGGGACTAGCGTTTTCCTACAATGAGCAGTTCTTC,CATLGLAFSYNEQFF
TRBV6-1,NA,few,TRBJ1-2,TGTGCCAGCACCGCCCTGGCACAGGGCTATGGCTACACCTTC,CASTALAQGYGYTF
TRBV4-1,TRBD1,few,TRBJ1-2,TGCGCCAGCAAGGACAGGGGAGCTGTTGGCTACACCTTC,CASKDRGAVGYTF
TRBV7-2,NA,NA,TRBJ1-4,TGTGCCAGCAGCCCCCAAGCAACTAATGAAAAACTGTTTTTT,CASSPQATNEKLFF
TRBV19,NA,NA,TRBJ1-5,TGTGCCAGTAGTATGAGGGATAGCAATCAGCCCCAGCATTTT,CASSMRDSNQPQHF
TRBV28,TRBD1,NA,TRBJ2-7,TGTGCCAGCAGTCCTCCGGGACAGTCACACTACGAGCAGTACTTC,CASSPPGQSHYEQYF
TRBV7-9,TRBD2,NA,TRBJ2-7,TGTGCCAGCAGCCATGGACTAGCGCCAACCTACGAGCAGTACTTC,CASSHGLAPTYEQYF
TRBV2,NA,NA,TRBJ2-2,TGTGCCAGTTCACCCGAGGGGACCGGGGAGCTGTTTTTT,CASSPEGTGELFF
TRBV9,TRBD1,NA,TRBJ2-7,TGTGCCAGCAGCCCCCGGACAGGGGGACCCTACGAGCAGTACTTC,CASSPRTGGPYEQYF
TRBV5-1,TRBD1,few,TRBJ1-6,TGCGCCAGCAGCTTGGATTCAGGGGGAACAAATTCACCCCTCCACTTT,CASSLDSGGTNSPLHF
TRBV5-5,TRBD1,NA,TRBJ1-1,TGTGCCAGCAGCTTTGGGGGACAGCTCTATGAAGCTTTCTTT,CASSFGGQLYEAFF
TRBV6-6,NA,few,TRBJ2-7,TGTGCCAGCAGTGCACTAGACGAGCAGTACTTC,CASSALDEQYF
TRBV28,TRBD1,few,TRBJ2-7,TGTGCCAGCAGCCGAGGGGGCAGGGAAGGCGAGCAGTACTTC,CASSRGGREGEQYF
TRBV6-1,NA,NA,TRBJ2-3,TGTGCCAGCACGTTTACAGGAAGCACAGATACGCAGTATTTT,CASTFTGSTDTQYF
TRBV9,NA,NA,TRBJ2-3,TGTGCCAGCAGCGTAGAAGGGGTTTACGATACGCAGTATTTT,CASSVEGVYDTQYF
TRBV7-2,NA,NA,TRBJ1-6,TGTGCCAGCAGCCCTCGCAGGGATTCACCCCTCCACTTT,CASSPRRDSPLHF
TRBV28,NA,NA,TRBJ1-1,TGTGCCAGCAGTCTTTTACAGGGAGGATCTGAAGCTTTCTTT,CASSLLQGGSEAFF
TRBV4-1,NA,NA,TRBJ2-5,TGCGCCAGCAGCCTAACAGGGACGCAAGAGACCCAGTACTTC,CASSLTGTQETQYF
TRBV5-1,TRBD2,many,TRBJ2-5,TGCGCCAGCAGCTTGACTTTCCTAGCGGGAGGGCCTTCGGAGACCCAGTACTTC,CASSLTFLAGGPSETQYF
TRBV5-6,TRBD1,few,TRBJ1-2,TGTGCCAGCAGAGGGACAGCAAACTTAAACTATGGCTACACCTTC,CASRGTANLNYGYTF
TRBV11-2,NA,NA,TRBJ1-2,TGTGCCAGCAGCTTAGATATACGGTCTTCCACCACCTTC,CASSLDIRSSTTF
TRBV6-5,NA,NA,TRBJ2-2,TGTGCCAGCAGTTACACAGTCGCGAACACCGGGGAGCTGTTTTTT,CASSYTVANTGELFF
TRBV12-5,NA,NA,TRBJ2-2,TGTGCTAGTGGCTCGGGACTCAACACCGGGGAGCTGTTTTTT,CASGSGLNTGELFF
TRBV30,NA,NA,TRBJ2-7,TGTGCCTCCTCAAAGGGGGGGATCTACGAGCAGTACTTC,CASSKGGIYEQYF
TRBV10-1,TRBD1,NA,TRBJ2-3,TGCGCCAGCACCAAAACCCCGGGACAGGGGGCGGCAGATACGCAGTATTTT,CASTKTPGQGAADTQYF